This T cell receptor (beta chain) was recovered during a study of regulatory T cells in long-lasting Graves disease. Researchers made TCR beta libraries by using iRepertoire HTBI primers and running Arm-PCR on CDR3 regions. MiXCR was run by TCRdb on the multiplex PCR reads, yielding one entry per CDR3 protein. The sample shows 300,000 to 400,000 distinct CDR3 sequences, roughly a sixth of them seen only once. As to this clonotype: Its antigen is unknown.

As for time point: newly diagnosed GD, antithyroid drugs for less than 3 months. Extracted RNA from PBMCs served as the source of the TCR library. The study's findings and limits: Owing to a sample size that was small, accuracy may have been reduced. Persistent Graves' patients showed reduced TCR diversity versus newly diagnosed patients. Whereas about a thousand public clonotypes were shared by new patients, persistent patients shared more, at a few thousand.

The CDR3 is 15 residues long. Germline V gene data show CDR1 as MNHEY and CDR2 as SMNVEV (reference sequence). J was trimmed by 6 bases and V by 8 bases; bases with no gene match: 8. This sequence joins TRBV27 and TRBJ2-2, with 11 nucleotides matching TRBD1. Sequencing used peripheral blood mononuclear cells (PBMCs), obtained at new diagnosis, from a patient treated with antithyroid drugs. The TCR was taken from a female donor with Graves disease. The CDR3 nucleotides read TGTGCCAGCGGAAGCGGGACAGGGGGGGCCGGGGAGCTGTTTTTT. This sequence encodes CASGSGTGGAGELFF.